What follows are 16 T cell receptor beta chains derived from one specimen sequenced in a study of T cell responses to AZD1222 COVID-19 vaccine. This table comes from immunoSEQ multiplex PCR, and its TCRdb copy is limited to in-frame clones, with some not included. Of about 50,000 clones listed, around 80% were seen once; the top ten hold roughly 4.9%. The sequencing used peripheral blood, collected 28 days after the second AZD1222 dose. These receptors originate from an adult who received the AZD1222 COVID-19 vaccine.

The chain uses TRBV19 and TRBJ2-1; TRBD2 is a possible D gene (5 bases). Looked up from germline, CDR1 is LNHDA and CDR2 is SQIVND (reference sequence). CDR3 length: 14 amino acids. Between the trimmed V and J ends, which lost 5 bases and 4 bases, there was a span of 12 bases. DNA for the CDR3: TGTGCCAGTAGTTTCAAGGGAGAGTACAATGAGCAGTTCTTC. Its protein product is CASSFKGEYNEQFF.

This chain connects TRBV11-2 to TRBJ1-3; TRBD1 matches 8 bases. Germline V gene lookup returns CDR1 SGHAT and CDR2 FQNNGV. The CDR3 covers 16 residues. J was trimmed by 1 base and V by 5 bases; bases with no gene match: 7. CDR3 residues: CASSTLGTGSGNTIYF. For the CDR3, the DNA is TGTGCCAGCAGCACACTCGGGACAGGTTCTGGAAACACCATATATTTT.

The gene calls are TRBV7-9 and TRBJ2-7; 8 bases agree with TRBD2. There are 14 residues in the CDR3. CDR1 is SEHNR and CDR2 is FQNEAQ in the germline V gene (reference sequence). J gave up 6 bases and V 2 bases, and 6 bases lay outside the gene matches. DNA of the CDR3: TGTGCCAGCAGCTTATCCGGGAGGGACGGCGAGCAGTACTTC. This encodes CASSLSGRDGEQYF.

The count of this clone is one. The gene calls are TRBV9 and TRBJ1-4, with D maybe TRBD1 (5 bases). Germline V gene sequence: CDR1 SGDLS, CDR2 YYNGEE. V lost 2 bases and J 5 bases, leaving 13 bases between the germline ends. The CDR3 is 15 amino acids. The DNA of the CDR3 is TGTGCCAGCAGCGTGGGGGGGTTACCAAATGAAAAACTGTTTTTT. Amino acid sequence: CASSVGGLPNEKLFF.

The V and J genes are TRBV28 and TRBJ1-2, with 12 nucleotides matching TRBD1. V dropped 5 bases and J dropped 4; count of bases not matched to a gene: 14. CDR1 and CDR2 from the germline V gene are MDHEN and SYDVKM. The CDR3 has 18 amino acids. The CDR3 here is CASSLAGTGGRRLYGYTF. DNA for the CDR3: TGTGCCAGCAGTCTGGCCGGGACAGGGGGCCGTCGTCTCTATGGCTACACCTTC.

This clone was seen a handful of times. The CDR3 DNA sequence: TGTGCCAGCAGTAGGTCCCTCCAGGGGGCTGATTCCTACAATGAGCAGTTCTTC. The encoded protein is CASSRSLQGADSYNEQFF. V usage is TRBV27 and J usage is TRBJ2-1; 8 nucleotides match TRBD1. Germline CDR1 is MNHEY and CDR2 is SMNVEV (reference sequence). The CDR3 consists of 18 residues. The V and J ends lost 5 bases and 1 base, in that order; junction bases with no gene match: 13.

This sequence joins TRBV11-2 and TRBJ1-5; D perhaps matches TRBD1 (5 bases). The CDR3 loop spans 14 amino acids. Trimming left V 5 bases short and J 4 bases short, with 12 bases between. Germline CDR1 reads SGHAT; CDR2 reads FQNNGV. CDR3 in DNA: TGTGCCAGCAGCCGTGACAGCGCTAATCAGCCCCAGCATTTT. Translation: CASSRDSANQPQHF.

The CDR3 protein is CASRGVSNSGNTIYF. The DNA for the CDR3 is TGTGCCAGCCGGGGCGTTAGTAACTCTGGAAACACCATATATTTT. V is TRBV7-2 and J is TRBJ1-3, with a possible D match to TRBD1 (5 bases). Germline CDR1 is SGHTA and CDR2 is FQGNSA. This CDR3 contains 15 residues. Trimming left V 8 bases short and J 0 bases short, with 14 bases between.

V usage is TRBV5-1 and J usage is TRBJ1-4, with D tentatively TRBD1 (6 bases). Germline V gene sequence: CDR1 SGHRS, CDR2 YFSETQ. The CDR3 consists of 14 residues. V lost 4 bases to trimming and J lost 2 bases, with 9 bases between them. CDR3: CASSQDSTNEKLFF. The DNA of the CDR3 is TGCGCCAGCAGCCAGGACAGCACTAATGAAAAACTGTTTTTT.

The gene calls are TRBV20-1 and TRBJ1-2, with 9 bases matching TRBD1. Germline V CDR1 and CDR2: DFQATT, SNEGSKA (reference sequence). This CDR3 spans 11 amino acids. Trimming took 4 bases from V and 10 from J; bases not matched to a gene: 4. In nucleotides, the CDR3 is TGCAGTGCTAAGGGACAGGGCCCCTACACCTTC. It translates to CSAKGQGPYTF.

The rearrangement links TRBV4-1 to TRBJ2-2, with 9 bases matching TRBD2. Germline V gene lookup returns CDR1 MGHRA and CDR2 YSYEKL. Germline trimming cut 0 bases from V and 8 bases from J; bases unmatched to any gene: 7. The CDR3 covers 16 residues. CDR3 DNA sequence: TGCGCCAGCAGCCAAGAGGAGCGGGGGGTCATGGGGGAGCTGTTTTTT. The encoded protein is CASSQEERGVMGELFF.

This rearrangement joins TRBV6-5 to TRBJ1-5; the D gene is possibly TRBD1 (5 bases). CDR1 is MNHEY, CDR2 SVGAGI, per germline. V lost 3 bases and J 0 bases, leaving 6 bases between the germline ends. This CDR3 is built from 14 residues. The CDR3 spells CASSYQGSNQPQHF. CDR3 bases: TGTGCCAGCAGTTATCAGGGTAGCAATCAGCCCCAGCATTTT.

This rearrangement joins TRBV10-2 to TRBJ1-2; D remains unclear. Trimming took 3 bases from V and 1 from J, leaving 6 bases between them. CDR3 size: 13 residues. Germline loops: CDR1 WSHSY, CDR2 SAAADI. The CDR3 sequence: CASSEDGNYGYTF. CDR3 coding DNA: TGCGCCAGCAGTGAAGACGGTAACTATGGCTACACCTTC.

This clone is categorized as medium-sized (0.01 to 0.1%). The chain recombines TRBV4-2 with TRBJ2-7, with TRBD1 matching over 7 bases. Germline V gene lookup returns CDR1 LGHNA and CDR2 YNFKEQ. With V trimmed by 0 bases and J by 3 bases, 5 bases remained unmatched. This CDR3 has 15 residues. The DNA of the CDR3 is TGTGCCAGCAGCCAAGATGGGGACAGCTACTACGAGCAGTACTTC. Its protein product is CASSQDGDSYYEQYF.

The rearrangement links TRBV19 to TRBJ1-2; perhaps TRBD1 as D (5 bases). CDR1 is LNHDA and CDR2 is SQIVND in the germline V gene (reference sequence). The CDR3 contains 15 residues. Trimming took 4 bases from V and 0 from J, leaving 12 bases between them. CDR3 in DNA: TGTGCCAGTAGTAATGAATGGGGGACTAACTATGGCTACACCTTC. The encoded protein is CASSNEWGTNYGYTF. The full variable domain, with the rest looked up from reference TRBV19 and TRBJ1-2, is DGGITQSPKYLFRKEGQNVTLSCEQNLNHDAMYWYRQDPGQGLRLIYYSQIVNDFQKGDIAEGYSVSREKKESFPLTVTSAQKNPTAFYLCASSNEWGTNYGYTFGSGTRLTVV.

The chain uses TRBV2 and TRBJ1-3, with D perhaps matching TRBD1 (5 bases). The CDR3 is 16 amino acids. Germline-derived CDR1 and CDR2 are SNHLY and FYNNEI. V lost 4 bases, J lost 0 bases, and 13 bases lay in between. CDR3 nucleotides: TGTGCCAGCAGTGTGGGACCGAACTTCTCTGGAAACACCATATATTTT. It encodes CASSVGPNFSGNTIYF.